A selection of T cell receptor beta chains follows, all from one sample in a study of control samples from healthy donors and cancer patients. Generated by immunoSEQ multiplex PCR, the TCRdb table keeps only in-frame clones and is missing some. The data show 130,000 or so clones, more than 90% seen once. The sequencing sample was made of blood. The receptors come from a man aged 18 to 29 in good health. Both conserved end residues are part of each CDR3. D genes are given only for firm matches. Only some rows state a clone size, as once, few, many or a class for expanded clones.

TGCGCCAGAACGACAGGGGGTGGAACCGGGGAGCTGTTTTTT,CARTTGGGTGELFF,TRBJ2-2,NA,TRBV10-1,TRBD1
TGTGCCAGCAGTTTCCAGGGACAAGAGACCCAGTACTTC,CASSFQGQETQYF,TRBJ2-5,NA,TRBV27,NA
TGCGCCAGCAGCCCGCGGGACAGGGGGCGCCTGGACGTCACTAATGAAAAACTGTTTTTT,CASSPRDRGRLDVTNEKLFF,TRBJ1-4,NA,TRBV5-1,TRBD1
TGTGCCAGCAGCTTCTGGCGGGGGCGAGAGACCCAGTACTTC,CASSFWRGRETQYF,TRBJ2-5,NA,TRBV11-2,NA
TGTGCCAGCAGCTTGTCGGGGGGGACCGCAGAGACCCAGTACTTC,CASSLSGGTAETQYF,TRBJ2-5,NA,TRBV5-4,TRBD2
TGTGCCAGCAGCGTAGACAGGGGAAGGGACGGGGAGCTGTTTTTT,CASSVDRGRDGELFF,TRBJ2-2,NA,TRBV9,TRBD1
TGTGCCAGTAGTATCCCAGGGAGCTTCTACGAGCAGTACTTC,CASSIPGSFYEQYF,TRBJ2-7,NA,TRBV19,NA
TGTGCCAGCAGCGCCGAAGGACAGGGTGGTAACTATGGCTACACCTTC,CASSAEGQGGNYGYTF,TRBJ1-2,once,TRBV9,TRBD1
TGTGCCAGCAGCGTGGACAGGGCTTTTGAAGGCTACACCTTC,CASSVDRAFEGYTF,TRBJ1-2,NA,TRBV9,TRBD1
TGCGCCAGCAGCCAAGGGAGGGGGAGCACGCACTATGGCTACACCTTC,CASSQGRGSTHYGYTF,TRBJ1-2,NA,TRBV4-1,NA
TGTGCCAGCAGTAGACAGGTGGCGGGCACCGGGGAGCTGTTTTTT,CASSRQVAGTGELFF,TRBJ2-2,NA,TRBV6-5,NA
TGTGCCAGCAGAGAAGACCCGGGACAGGGGAATGAGCAGTTCTTC,CASREDPGQGNEQFF,TRBJ2-1,NA,TRBV6-1,TRBD1
TGCGCCAGCTTTGGACAGAACACTGAAGCTTTCTTT,CASFGQNTEAFF,TRBJ1-1,NA,TRBV10-2,NA
TGTGCCAGCACCCAACTAGTAGGAACTGAAGCTTTCTTT,CASTQLVGTEAFF,TRBJ1-1,NA,TRBV27,NA
TGCAGCATAAACAGGGGGGGCGCAGATACGCAGTATTTT,CSINRGGADTQYF,TRBJ2-3,NA,TRBV29-1,NA
TGTGCCAGCAGCCCGCGGGGTGGCACAGATACGCAGTATTTT,CASSPRGGTDTQYF,TRBJ2-3,NA,TRBV9,NA
TGTGCCAGCAGCCAAGAAGGAGGGAGGGGTAGGGGCACCGGGGAGCTGTTTTTT,CASSQEGGRGRGTGELFF,TRBJ2-2,NA,TRBV3-1/TRBV3-2,TRBD2
TGTGCCAGCAGCGGAGGGACAGGCTATGGCTACACCTTC,CASSGGTGYGYTF,TRBJ1-2,once,TRBV12-3/TRBV12-4,TRBD1
TGCGCCAGCAGCTTGGGGACAGGGGGCACTGAAGCTTTCTTT,CASSLGTGGTEAFF,TRBJ1-1,NA,TRBV5-1,TRBD1
TGTGCCAGCAGTTACTCAGGGTATGGCTACACCTTC,CASSYSGYGYTF,TRBJ1-2,NA,TRBV6-5,NA
TGTGCCAGCAGCTTAGCAGGGGTAAATAATTCACCCCTCCACTTT,CASSLAGVNNSPLHF,TRBJ1-6,NA,TRBV5-4,NA